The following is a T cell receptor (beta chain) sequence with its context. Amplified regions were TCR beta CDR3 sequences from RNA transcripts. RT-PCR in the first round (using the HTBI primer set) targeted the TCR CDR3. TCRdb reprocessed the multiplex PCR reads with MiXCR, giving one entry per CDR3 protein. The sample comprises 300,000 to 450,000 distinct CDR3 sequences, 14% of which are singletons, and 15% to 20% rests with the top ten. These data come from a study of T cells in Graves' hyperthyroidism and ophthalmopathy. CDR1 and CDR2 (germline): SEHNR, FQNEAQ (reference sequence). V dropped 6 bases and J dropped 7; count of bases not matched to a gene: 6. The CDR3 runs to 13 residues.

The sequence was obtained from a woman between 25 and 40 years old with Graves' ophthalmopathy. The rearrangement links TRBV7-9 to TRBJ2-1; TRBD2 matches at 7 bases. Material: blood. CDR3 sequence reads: CASRAAGANEQFF. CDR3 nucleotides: TGTGCCAGCAGAGCGGCGGGAGCTAATGAGCAGTTCTTC.